A selection of T cell receptor beta chains follows, all from one sample in a study of technical replicates of blood from a few donors. Profiling relied on immunoSEQ multiplex PCR, and the TCRdb table lists in-frame clones only, not all of them. In the table there are under 95,000 clones, 94% of which are singletons. Specimen: T cells isolated from PBMCs. The receptors come from a human donor in good health. The CDR3 runs from the conserved cysteine through the conserved F or W. A D gene is named only where the DNA matches it firmly. A row's size may be missing; if present it is once, few, many or a size class.

D gene: .
clone size: once
V gene: TRBV20-1
J gene: TRBJ1-2
CDR3 protein: CSARGADGYTF
CDR3 DNA: TGCAGTGCTAGAGGGGCAGATGGCTACACCTTC

D gene: TRBD2
clone size: .
V gene: TRBV28
J gene: TRBJ2-3
CDR3 protein: CASSTREGWGTDTQYF
CDR3 DNA: TGTGCCAGCAGTACCCGGGAGGGTTGGGGCACAGATACGCAGTATTTT

D gene: .
clone size: .
V gene: TRBV27
J gene: TRBJ1-6
CDR3 protein: CASSNRLREKWSPLHF
CDR3 DNA: TGTGCCAGCAGTAACCGTTTGAGGGAGAAATGGTCACCCCTCCACTTT

D gene: TRBD2
clone size: once
V gene: TRBV11-1
J gene: TRBJ2-2
CDR3 protein: CASSPIAGQNTGELFF
CDR3 DNA: TGTGCCAGCAGCCCTATAGCGGGACAGAACACCGGGGAGCTGTTTTTT

D gene: TRBD2
clone size: .
V gene: TRBV2
J gene: TRBJ2-2
CDR3 protein: CASRDRLAGAAGELFF
CDR3 DNA: TGTGCCAGCAGGGACCGTCTAGCGGGAGCTGCCGGGGAGCTGTTTTTT

D gene: .
clone size: .
V gene: TRBV2
J gene: TRBJ2-3
CDR3 protein: CASSSTGRSTDTQYF
CDR3 DNA: TGTGCCAGCAGTTCAACAGGGCGTAGCACAGATACGCAGTATTTT

D gene: TRBD2
clone size: .
V gene: TRBV5-1
J gene: TRBJ2-3
CDR3 protein: CASSLPLAGEDTDTQYF
CDR3 DNA: TGCGCCAGCAGCTTGCCCCTAGCGGGAGAAGACACAGATACGCAGTATTTT

D gene: TRBD2
clone size: .
V gene: TRBV7-6
J gene: TRBJ2-7
CDR3 protein: CASSSAGHRTSGFSTYEQYF
CDR3 DNA: TGTGCCAGCAGCTCGGCGGGACACCGGACTAGCGGGTTCTCAACCTACGAGCAGTACTTC

D gene: .
clone size: .
V gene: TRBV5-1
J gene: TRBJ1-6
CDR3 protein: CASSLGQGSSPLHF
CDR3 DNA: TGCGCCAGCAGCTTGGGCCAGGGAAGTTCACCCCTCCACTTT

D gene: TRBD2
clone size: .
V gene: TRBV5-1
J gene: TRBJ2-3
CDR3 protein: CASSAGLAGNLDTQYF
CDR3 DNA: TGCGCCAGCAGCGCGGGACTAGCGGGGAATTTAGATACGCAGTATTTT

D gene: TRBD1
clone size: .
V gene: TRBV7-6
J gene: TRBJ2-7
CDR3 protein: CASSSGTGGSYEQYF
CDR3 DNA: TGTGCCAGCAGCTCCGGGACAGGGGGTTCCTACGAGCAGTACTTC

D gene: .
clone size: .
V gene: TRBV21-1
J gene: TRBJ1-1
CDR3 protein: CASSAYSQEAFF
CDR3 DNA: TGTGCCAGCAGCGCCTACAGCCAAGAAGCTTTCTTT

D gene: .
clone size: once
V gene: TRBV5-1
J gene: TRBJ2-2
CDR3 protein: CASSPIGLRNTGELFF
CDR3 DNA: TGCGCCAGCAGCCCCATTGGGCTCAGAAACACCGGGGAGCTGTTTTTT

D gene: TRBD1
clone size: few
V gene: TRBV29-1
J gene: TRBJ1-1
CDR3 protein: CSVERTGETEAFF
CDR3 DNA: TGCAGCGTTGAACGAACAGGGGAAACTGAAGCTTTCTTT

D gene: .
clone size: .
V gene: TRBV5-6
J gene: TRBJ2-1
CDR3 protein: CASSRTDNEQFF
CDR3 DNA: TGTGCCAGCAGCCGGACTGACAATGAGCAGTTCTTC

D gene: TRBD1
clone size: .
V gene: TRBV7-3
J gene: TRBJ2-2
CDR3 protein: CASSWGQARGGELFF
CDR3 DNA: TGTGCCAGCAGCTGGGGACAGGCTAGGGGCGGGGAGCTGTTTTTT

D gene: .
clone size: .
V gene: TRBV11-1
J gene: TRBJ1-1
CDR3 protein: CASSLRGLNTEAFF
CDR3 DNA: TGTGCCAGCAGCTTACGAGGGCTGAACACTGAAGCTTTCTTT

D gene: .
clone size: .
V gene: TRBV10-1
J gene: TRBJ2-1
CDR3 protein: CASSGQLSNNEQFF
CDR3 DNA: TGCGCCAGCAGTGGCCAGTTAAGTAACAATGAGCAGTTCTTC

D gene: TRBD2
clone size: .
V gene: TRBV27
J gene: TRBJ2-2
CDR3 protein: CASSLDSGLAGELFF
CDR3 DNA: TGTGCCAGCAGTTTGGATAGCGGGTTGGCCGGGGAGCTGTTTTTT

D gene: TRBD1
clone size: .
V gene: TRBV5-1
J gene: TRBJ1-2
CDR3 protein: CASSLEQGASYGYTF
CDR3 DNA: TGCGCCAGCAGCTTGGAGCAGGGGGCGAGTTATGGCTACACCTTC

D gene: TRBD2
clone size: .
V gene: TRBV7-6
J gene: TRBJ2-2
CDR3 protein: CASSRSPAGVNTGELFF
CDR3 DNA: TGTGCCAGCAGCCGATCACCTGCGGGGGTAAACACCGGGGAGCTGTTTTTT

D gene: TRBD2
clone size: .
V gene: TRBV11-1
J gene: TRBJ2-7
CDR3 protein: CASSLGRGERNEQYF
CDR3 DNA: TGTGCCAGCAGCTTAGGGCGGGGGGAAAGGAACGAGCAGTACTTC

D gene: .
clone size: .
V gene: TRBV4-1
J gene: TRBJ1-1
CDR3 protein: CASSQGRARGNTEAFF
CDR3 DNA: TGCGCCAGCAGCCAAGGGAGAGCCAGGGGCAACACTGAAGCTTTCTTT

D gene: TRBD1
clone size: .
V gene: TRBV6-5
J gene: TRBJ2-3
CDR3 protein: CASSSLWTGSDTQYF
CDR3 DNA: TGTGCCAGCAGTTCCCTTTGGACAGGGTCAGATACGCAGTATTTT

D gene: TRBD2
clone size: .
V gene: TRBV6-1
J gene: TRBJ2-1
CDR3 protein: CASSVLAGGIYNEQFF
CDR3 DNA: TGTGCCAGCAGTGTCCTAGCGGGGGGGATCTACAATGAGCAGTTCTTC

D gene: .
clone size: .
V gene: TRBV6-1
J gene: TRBJ2-2
CDR3 protein: CASSWGGANTGELFF
CDR3 DNA: TGTGCCAGCAGCTGGGGCGGGGCGAACACCGGGGAGCTGTTTTTT

D gene: .
clone size: .
V gene: TRBV5-1
J gene: TRBJ2-6
CDR3 protein: CASSLDSSGANVLTF
CDR3 DNA: TGCGCCAGCAGCTTGGACAGCTCTGGGGCCAACGTCCTGACTTTC

D gene: .
clone size: .
V gene: TRBV6-4
J gene: TRBJ2-7
CDR3 protein: CASSALLYRTSSFYEQYF
CDR3 DNA: TGTGCCAGCAGTGCCTTACTATACAGGACATCCTCTTTCTACGAGCAGTACTTC

D gene: .
clone size: .
V gene: TRBV16
J gene: TRBJ1-1
CDR3 protein: CASSQPSKAGARTEAFF
CDR3 DNA: TGTGCCAGCAGCCAACCCTCAAAGGCAGGGGCGCGCACTGAAGCTTTCTTT

D gene: TRBD2
clone size: .
V gene: TRBV13
J gene: TRBJ2-7
CDR3 protein: CASSSRTSGDHYEQYF
CDR3 DNA: TGTGCCAGCAGCTCTCGGACTAGCGGGGACCACTACGAGCAGTACTTC

D gene: .
clone size: .
V gene: TRBV28
J gene: TRBJ2-6
CDR3 protein: CASSLGSSGANVLTF
CDR3 DNA: TGTGCCAGCAGTTTGGGGAGCTCTGGGGCCAACGTCCTGACTTTC

D gene: .
clone size: .
V gene: TRBV2
J gene: TRBJ1-4
CDR3 protein: CASRGPGEKLFF
CDR3 DNA: TGTGCCAGCAGGGGGCCGGGTGAAAAACTGTTTTTT

D gene: .
clone size: .
V gene: TRBV7-6
J gene: TRBJ1-4
CDR3 protein: CASSLDWGANEKLFF
CDR3 DNA: TGTGCCAGCAGCTTAGATTGGGGGGCTAATGAAAAACTGTTTTTT

D gene: TRBD1
clone size: .
V gene: TRBV7-7
J gene: TRBJ1-1
CDR3 protein: CASSRDRGSEAFF
CDR3 DNA: TGTGCTAGCAGCCGGGACAGGGGTTCTGAAGCTTTCTTT

D gene: TRBD1
clone size: .
V gene: TRBV28
J gene: TRBJ1-1
CDR3 protein: CASSLGQGARDEAFF
CDR3 DNA: TGTGCCAGCAGCTTGGGACAGGGGGCGCGTGATGAAGCTTTCTTT

D gene: .
clone size: .
V gene: TRBV7-6
J gene: TRBJ2-7
CDR3 protein: CASSLELDSSYEQYF
CDR3 DNA: TGTGCCAGCAGCCTAGAACTAGACTCGTCCTACGAGCAGTACTTC

D gene: TRBD1
clone size: .
V gene: TRBV25-1
J gene: TRBJ2-1
CDR3 protein: CASSDQTGQAYNEQFF
CDR3 DNA: TGTGCCAGCAGTGATCAAACGGGACAGGCTTACAATGAGCAGTTCTTC

D gene: .
clone size: .
V gene: TRBV7-8
J gene: TRBJ2-7
CDR3 protein: CASSHRSIKVYEQYF
CDR3 DNA: TGTGCCAGCAGCCACAGGTCCATTAAAGTTTACGAGCAGTACTTC

D gene: TRBD1
clone size: .
V gene: TRBV30
J gene: TRBJ2-5
CDR3 protein: CAWSVGQGAGETQYF
CDR3 DNA: TGTGCCTGGAGTGTAGGACAGGGGGCCGGAGAGACCCAGTACTTC

D gene: TRBD2
clone size: .
V gene: TRBV7-6
J gene: TRBJ2-3
CDR3 protein: CASSLVGGADTQYF
CDR3 DNA: TGTGCCAGCAGCTTAGTCGGGGGGGCAGATACGCAGTATTTT

D gene: TRBD1
clone size: .
V gene: TRBV5-1
J gene: TRBJ1-1
CDR3 protein: CASSLVRGRFVTEAFF
CDR3 DNA: TGCGCCAGCAGCTTGGTAAGGGGGCGGTTCGTCACTGAAGCTTTCTTT

D gene: TRBD1
clone size: few
V gene: TRBV9
J gene: TRBJ1-2
CDR3 protein: CASSVDGTGFYGYTF
CDR3 DNA: TGTGCCAGCAGCGTAGACGGGACAGGGTTTTATGGCTACACCTTC

D gene: .
clone size: .
V gene: TRBV9
J gene: TRBJ2-6
CDR3 protein: CASSVAVREKSGANVLTF
CDR3 DNA: TGTGCCAGCAGCGTAGCTGTCAGGGAAAAATCTGGGGCCAACGTCCTGACTTTC

D gene: TRBD2
clone size: once
V gene: TRBV10-2
J gene: TRBJ2-7
CDR3 protein: CASSVAGGPYEQYF
CDR3 DNA: TGCGCCAGCAGTGTGGCGGGGGGGCCCTACGAGCAGTACTTC

D gene: .
clone size: .
V gene: TRBV13
J gene: TRBJ1-3
CDR3 protein: CAATEGFGNTIYF
CDR3 DNA: TGTGCCGCAACGGAGGGGTTTGGAAACACCATATATTTT

D gene: TRBD1
clone size: .
V gene: TRBV10-1
J gene: TRBJ2-5
CDR3 protein: CASSGGQSETQYF
CDR3 DNA: TGCGCCAGCAGTGGGGGACAGTCGGAGACCCAGTACTTC

D gene: .
clone size: once
V gene: TRBV12-5
J gene: TRBJ1-2
CDR3 protein: CASGFGDTTGYTF
CDR3 DNA: TGTGCTAGTGGTTTTGGGGACACGACCGGCTACACCTTC